The present TCR beta chain was sequenced within a study of CD8 T cell repertoires and HIV-1 epitope variants. About the study: Separate wells received one of Twenty-five Gag or Nef variant peptides. Enriched T cells were co-cultured with equal autologous T cell-negative cells.

Details on this clone: The antigen is unknown.

V dropped 4 bases and J dropped 11 bases, with 11 bases sitting between them. This CDR3 has 11 residues. CDR1 and CDR2 (germline): SGHNT, YYREEE (reference sequence). Measured with immunoSEQ multiplex PCR; TCRdb has only the in-frame clones, and not every one. Altogether a few thousand clones are present, around 66% being singletons, with the ten largest covering about 45%. This receptor was obtained from a male donor with HIV. Sequenced sample: cultured CD8+ T cells derived from PBMCs. This chain connects TRBV5-4 to TRBJ2-3; D is undetermined. CDR3 protein: CASSHDPGQYF. The CDR3 DNA follows: TGTGCCAGCAGCCATGACCCGGGGCAGTATTTT.